The source of this T cell receptor beta chain is a study of Graves' ophthalmopathy and Graves' hyperthyroidism. Study overall: Hyperthyroidism qualified as stable when ophthalmopathy did not develop within 18 months of follow-up. General study points: Ophthalmopathy cases were distinguished from stable hyperthyroidism by a 13-signature model, reaching roughly 90% sensitivity and around 81% specificity. Appearing in blood as well were most expanded thyroid clonotypes above 0.001 frequency.

Notes on this clonotype: What it recognizes is unknown.

The study amplified TCR beta CDR3 regions using RNA transcripts. HTBI-primed RT-PCR formed the first round, and a multiplex PCR formed the second. TCRdb fed the multiplex PCR reads into MiXCR, producing one record per CDR3 protein. Of about 1.1 million distinct CDR3 sequences listed, about 40% are singletons. Trimming removed 0 bases at V and 2 bases at J, with 17 bases between. There are 16 residues in the CDR3. Germline CDR1 DFQATT, CDR2 SNEGSKA (reference sequence). The V call is TRBV20-1, the J call TRBJ2-7; D may match TRBD1 or TRBD2 (5 bases each). The sequencing sample was made of peripheral blood or thyroid tissue (not recorded which). The TCR originated in an adult man with Graves' hyperthyroidism. CDR3 in amino acids: CSARDDLGTGTYEQYF. Here the CDR3 DNA reads TGCAGTGCTAGAGATGACCTCGGGACGGGCACCTACGAGCAGTACTTC.